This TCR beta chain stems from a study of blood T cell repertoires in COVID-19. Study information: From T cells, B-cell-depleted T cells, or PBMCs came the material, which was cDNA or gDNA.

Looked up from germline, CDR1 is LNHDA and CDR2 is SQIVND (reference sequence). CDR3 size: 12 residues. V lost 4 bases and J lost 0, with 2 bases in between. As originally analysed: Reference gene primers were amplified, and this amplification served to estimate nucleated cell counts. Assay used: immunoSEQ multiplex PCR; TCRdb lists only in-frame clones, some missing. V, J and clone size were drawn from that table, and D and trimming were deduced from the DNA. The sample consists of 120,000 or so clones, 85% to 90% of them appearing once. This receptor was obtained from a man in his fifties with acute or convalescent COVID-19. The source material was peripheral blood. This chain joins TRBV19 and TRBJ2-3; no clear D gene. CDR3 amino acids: CASSTSTDTQYF. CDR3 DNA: TGTGCCAGTAGTACAAGCACAGATACGCAGTATTTT.